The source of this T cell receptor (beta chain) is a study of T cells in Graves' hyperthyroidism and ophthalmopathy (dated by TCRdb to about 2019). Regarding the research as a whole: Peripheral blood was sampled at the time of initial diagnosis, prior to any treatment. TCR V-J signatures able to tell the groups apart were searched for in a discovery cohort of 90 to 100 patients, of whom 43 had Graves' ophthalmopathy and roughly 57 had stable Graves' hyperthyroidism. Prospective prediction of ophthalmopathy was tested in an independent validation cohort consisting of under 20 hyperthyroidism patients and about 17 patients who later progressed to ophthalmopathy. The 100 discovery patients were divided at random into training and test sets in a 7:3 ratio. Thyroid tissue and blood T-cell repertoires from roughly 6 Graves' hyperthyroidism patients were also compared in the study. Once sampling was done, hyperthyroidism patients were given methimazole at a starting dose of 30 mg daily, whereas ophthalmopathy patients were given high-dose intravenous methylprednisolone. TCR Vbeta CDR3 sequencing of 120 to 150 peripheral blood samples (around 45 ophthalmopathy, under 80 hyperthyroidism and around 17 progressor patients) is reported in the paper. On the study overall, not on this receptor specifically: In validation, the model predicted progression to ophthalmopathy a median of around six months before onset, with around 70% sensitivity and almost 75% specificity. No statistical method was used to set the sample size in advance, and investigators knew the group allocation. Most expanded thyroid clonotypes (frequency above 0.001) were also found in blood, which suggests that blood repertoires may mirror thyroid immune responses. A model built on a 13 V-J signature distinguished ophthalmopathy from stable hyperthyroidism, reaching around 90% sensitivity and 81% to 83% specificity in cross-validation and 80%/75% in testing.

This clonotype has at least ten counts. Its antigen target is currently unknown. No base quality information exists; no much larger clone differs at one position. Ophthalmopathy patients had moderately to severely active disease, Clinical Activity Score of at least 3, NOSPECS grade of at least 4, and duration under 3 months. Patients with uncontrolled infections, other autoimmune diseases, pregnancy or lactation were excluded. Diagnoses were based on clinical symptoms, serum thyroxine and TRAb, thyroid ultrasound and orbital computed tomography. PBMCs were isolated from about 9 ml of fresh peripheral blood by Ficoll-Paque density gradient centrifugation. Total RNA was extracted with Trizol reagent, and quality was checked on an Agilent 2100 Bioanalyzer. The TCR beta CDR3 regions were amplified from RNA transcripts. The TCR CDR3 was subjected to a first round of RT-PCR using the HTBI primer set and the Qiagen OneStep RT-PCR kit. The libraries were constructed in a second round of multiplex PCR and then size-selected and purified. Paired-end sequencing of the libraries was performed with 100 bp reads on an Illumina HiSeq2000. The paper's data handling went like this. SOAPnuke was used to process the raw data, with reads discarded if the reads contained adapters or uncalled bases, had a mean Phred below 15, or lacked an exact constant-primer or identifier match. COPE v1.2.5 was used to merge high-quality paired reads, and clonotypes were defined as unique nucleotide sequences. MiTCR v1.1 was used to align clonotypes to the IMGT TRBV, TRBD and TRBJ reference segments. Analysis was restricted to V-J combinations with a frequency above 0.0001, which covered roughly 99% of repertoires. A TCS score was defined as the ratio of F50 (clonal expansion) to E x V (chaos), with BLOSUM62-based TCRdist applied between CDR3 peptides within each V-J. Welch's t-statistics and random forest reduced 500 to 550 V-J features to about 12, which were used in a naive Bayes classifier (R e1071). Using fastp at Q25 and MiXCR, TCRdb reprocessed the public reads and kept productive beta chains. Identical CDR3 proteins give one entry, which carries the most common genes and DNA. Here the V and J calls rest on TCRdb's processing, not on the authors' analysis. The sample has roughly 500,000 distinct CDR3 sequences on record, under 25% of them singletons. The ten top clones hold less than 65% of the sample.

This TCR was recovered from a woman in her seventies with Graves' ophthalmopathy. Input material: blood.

The CDR3 corresponds to CASSDMLGWQYF. The DNA sequence is TGTGCCAGCAGTGATATGCTTGGATGGCAGTACTTC. The sequence joins TRBV11-2 to TRBJ2-7; the D gene cannot be resolved reliably. Trimming takes 6 bases from V and 9 bases from J, and the germline ends sit 15 bases apart. Taken from cysteine to phenylalanine, the CDR3 has 12 residues. Of the read, only the CDR3 DNA is kept; its 36 bases are in frame from base 1. According to the germline V gene, CDR1 reads SGHAT and CDR2 reads FQNNGV.